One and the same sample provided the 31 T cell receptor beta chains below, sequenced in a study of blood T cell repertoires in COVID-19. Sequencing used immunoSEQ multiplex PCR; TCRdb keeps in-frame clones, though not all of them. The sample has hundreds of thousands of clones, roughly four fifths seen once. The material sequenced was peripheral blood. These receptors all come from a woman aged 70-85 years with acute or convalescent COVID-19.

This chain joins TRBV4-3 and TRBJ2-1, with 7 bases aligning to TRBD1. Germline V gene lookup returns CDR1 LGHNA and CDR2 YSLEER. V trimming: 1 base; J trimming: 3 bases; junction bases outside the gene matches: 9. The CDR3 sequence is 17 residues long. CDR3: CASSQGFGTADYNEQFF. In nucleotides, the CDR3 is TGCGCCAGCAGCCAAGGGTTCGGGACAGCGGACTACAATGAGCAGTTCTTC.

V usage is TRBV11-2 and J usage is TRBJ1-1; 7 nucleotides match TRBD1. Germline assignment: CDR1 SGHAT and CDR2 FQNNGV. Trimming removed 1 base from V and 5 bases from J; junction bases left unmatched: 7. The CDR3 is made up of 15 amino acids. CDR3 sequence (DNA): TGTGCCAGCAGCTTAGTTACAGGGGCCGGGACTGAAGCTTTCTTT. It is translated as CASSLVTGAGTEAFF.

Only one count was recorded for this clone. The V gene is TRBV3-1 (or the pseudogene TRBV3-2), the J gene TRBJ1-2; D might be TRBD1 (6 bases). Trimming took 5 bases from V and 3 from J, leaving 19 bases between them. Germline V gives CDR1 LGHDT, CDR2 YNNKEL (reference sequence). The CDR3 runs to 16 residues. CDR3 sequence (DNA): TGTGCCAGCAGCTCCTTCGGGACATCTGGAGACTATGGCTACACCTTC. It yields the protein CASSSFGTSGDYGYTF.

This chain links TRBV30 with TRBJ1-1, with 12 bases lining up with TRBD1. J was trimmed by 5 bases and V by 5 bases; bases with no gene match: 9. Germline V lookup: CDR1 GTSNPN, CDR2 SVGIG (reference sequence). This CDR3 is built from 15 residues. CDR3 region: CAWYTGTGGGTEAFF. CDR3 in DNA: TGTGCCTGGTACACCGGGACAGGGGGCGGAACTGAAGCTTTCTTT.

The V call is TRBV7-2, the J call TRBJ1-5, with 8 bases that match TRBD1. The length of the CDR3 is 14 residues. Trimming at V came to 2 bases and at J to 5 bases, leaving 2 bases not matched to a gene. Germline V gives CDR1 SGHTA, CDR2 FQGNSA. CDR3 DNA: TGTGCCAGCAGCTTAAAACAGGGGGATCAGCCCCAGCATTTT. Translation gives CASSLKQGDQPQHF. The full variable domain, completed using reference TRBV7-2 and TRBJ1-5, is GAGVSQSPSNKVTEKGKDVELRCDPISGHTALYWYRQSLGQGLEFLIYFQGNSAPDKSGLPSDRFSAERTGGSVSTLTIQRTQQEDSAVYLCASSLKQGDQPQHFGDGTRLSIL.

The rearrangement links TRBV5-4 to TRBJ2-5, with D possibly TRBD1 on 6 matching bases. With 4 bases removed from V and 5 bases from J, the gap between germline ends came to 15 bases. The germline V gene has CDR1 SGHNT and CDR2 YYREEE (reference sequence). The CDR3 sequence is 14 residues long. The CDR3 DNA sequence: TGTGCCAGCAGCCACAGGGATTGGAGGGAGACCCAGTACTTC. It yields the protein CASSHRDWRETQYF.

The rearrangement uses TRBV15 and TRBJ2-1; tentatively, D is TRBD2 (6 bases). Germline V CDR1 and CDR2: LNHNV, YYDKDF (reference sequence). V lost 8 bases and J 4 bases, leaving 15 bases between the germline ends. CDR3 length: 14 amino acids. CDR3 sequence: CATRRAGPYNEQFF. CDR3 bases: TGTGCCACCCGTCGGGCGGGGCCATACAATGAGCAGTTCTTC. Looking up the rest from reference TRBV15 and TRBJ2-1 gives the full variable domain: DAMVIQNPRYQVTQFGKPVTLSCSQTLNHNVMYWYQQKSSQAPKLLFHYYDKDFNNEADTPDNFQSRRPNTSFCFLDIRSPGLGDTAMYLCATRRAGPYNEQFFGPGTRLTVL.

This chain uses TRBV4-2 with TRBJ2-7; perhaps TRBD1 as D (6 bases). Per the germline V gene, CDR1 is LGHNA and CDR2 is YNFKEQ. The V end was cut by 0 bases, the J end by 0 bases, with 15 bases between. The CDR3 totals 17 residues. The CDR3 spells CASSQDSSGHSSYEQYF. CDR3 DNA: TGTGCCAGCAGCCAAGATTCTTCGGGACACAGCTCCTACGAGCAGTACTTC.

In nucleotides, the CDR3 is TGTGCCAGCAGCCCGCAGGGGGCTAGTAACACTGAAGCTTTCTTT. The encoded protein is CASSPQGASNTEAFF. The chain joins TRBV3-1 (or the pseudogene TRBV3-2) to TRBJ1-1; 8 bases match TRBD1. The CDR3 covers 15 residues. The germline CDR1 and CDR2 sequences are LGHDT and YNNKEL (reference sequence). V lost 4 bases and J lost 2; bases outside the gene matches: 6.

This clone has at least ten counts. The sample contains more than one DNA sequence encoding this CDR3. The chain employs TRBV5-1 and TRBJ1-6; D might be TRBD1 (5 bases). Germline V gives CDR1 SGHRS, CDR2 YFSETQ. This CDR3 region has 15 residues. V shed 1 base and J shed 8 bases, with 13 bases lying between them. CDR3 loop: CASSLKGQGDSPLHF. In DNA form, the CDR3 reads TGCGCCAGCAGCTTGAAAGGGCAGGGCGATTCACCCCTCCACTTT.

The CDR3 loop is CASSPPSHGTTEAFF. The CDR3 nucleotides read TGTGCCAGCTCACCACCGAGTCACGGTACCACTGAAGCTTTCTTT. The chain employs TRBV18 and TRBJ1-1; D unclear. Germline CDR1 and CDR2: KGHSH and LQKENI. This CDR3 is built from 15 residues. The ends were cut back, 0 bases at V and 4 bases at J, with 12 bases in the middle.

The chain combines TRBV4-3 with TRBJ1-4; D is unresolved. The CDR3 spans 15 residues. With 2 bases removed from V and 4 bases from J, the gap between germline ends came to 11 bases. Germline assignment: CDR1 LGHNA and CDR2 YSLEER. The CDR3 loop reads CASSQTSGINEKLFF. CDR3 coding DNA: TGCGCCAGCAGCCAAACATCCGGGATTAATGAAAAACTGTTTTTT.

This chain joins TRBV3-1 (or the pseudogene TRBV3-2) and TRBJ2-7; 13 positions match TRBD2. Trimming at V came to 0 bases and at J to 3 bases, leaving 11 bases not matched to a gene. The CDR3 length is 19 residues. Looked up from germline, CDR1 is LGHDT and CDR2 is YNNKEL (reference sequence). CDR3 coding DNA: TGTGCCAGCAGCCAAGAGACTAGCGGGGGGTCCGACTTCTTCTACGAGCAGTACTTC. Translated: CASSQETSGGSDFFYEQYF.

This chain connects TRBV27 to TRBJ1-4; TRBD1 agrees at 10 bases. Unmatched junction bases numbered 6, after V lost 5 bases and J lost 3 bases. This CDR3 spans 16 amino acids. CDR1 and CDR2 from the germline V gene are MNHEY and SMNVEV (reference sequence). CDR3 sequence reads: CASSRQGARANEKLFF. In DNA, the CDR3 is TGTGCCAGCAGTAGACAGGGGGCGCGGGCTAATGAAAAACTGTTTTTT. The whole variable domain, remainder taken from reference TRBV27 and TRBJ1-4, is EAQVTQNPRYLITVTGKKLTVTCSQNMNHEYMSWYRQDPGLGLRQIYYSMNVEVTDKGDVPEGYKVSRKEKRNFPLILESPSPNQTSLYFCASSRQGARANEKLFFGSGTQLSVL.

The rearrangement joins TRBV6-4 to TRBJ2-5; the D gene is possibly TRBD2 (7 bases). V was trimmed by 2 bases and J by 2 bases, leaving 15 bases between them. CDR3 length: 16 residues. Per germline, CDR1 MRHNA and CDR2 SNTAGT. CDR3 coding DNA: TGTGCCAGCAGTGACCGGCGCGGGGGCTCACAAGAGACCCAGTACTTC. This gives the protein CASSDRRGGSQETQYF.

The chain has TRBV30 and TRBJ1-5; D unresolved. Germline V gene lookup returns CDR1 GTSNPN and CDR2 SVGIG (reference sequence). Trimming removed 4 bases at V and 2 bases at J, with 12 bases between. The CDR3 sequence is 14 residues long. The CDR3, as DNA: TGTGCCTGGACGCGAGGGATGGGCAATCAGCCCCAGCATTTT. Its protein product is CAWTRGMGNQPQHF.

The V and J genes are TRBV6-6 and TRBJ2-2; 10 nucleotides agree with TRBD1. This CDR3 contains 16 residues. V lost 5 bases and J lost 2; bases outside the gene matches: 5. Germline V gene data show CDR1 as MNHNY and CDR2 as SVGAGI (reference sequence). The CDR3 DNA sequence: TGTGCCAGCAGTCGGGACAGGGGACCCAACACCGGGGAGCTGTTTTTT. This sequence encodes CASSRDRGPNTGELFF.

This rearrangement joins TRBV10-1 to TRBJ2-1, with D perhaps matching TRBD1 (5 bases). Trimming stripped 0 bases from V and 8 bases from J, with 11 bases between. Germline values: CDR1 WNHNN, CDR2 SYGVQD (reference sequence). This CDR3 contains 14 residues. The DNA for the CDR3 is TGCGCCAGCAGTGAGTCTCCCAGGGTTTATGAGCAGTTCTTC. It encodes CASSESPRVYEQFF.

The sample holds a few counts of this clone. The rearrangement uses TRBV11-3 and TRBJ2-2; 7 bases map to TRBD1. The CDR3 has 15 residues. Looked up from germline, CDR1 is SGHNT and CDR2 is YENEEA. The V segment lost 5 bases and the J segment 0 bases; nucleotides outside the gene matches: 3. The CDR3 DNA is TGTGCCAGCAGCCCCGGGACAGCGAACACCGGGGAGCTGTTTTTT. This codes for CASSPGTANTGELFF.

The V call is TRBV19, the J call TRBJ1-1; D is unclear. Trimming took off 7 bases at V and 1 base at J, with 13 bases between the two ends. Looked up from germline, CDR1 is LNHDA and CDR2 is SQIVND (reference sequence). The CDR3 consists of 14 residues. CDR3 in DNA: TGTGCCAGTACCCCTCCTGGGAGGAACACTGAAGCTTTCTTT. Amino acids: CASTPPGRNTEAFF.

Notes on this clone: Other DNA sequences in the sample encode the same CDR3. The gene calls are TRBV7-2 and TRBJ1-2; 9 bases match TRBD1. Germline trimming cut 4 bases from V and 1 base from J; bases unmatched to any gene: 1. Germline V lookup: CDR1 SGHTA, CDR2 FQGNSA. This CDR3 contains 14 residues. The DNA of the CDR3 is TGTGCCAGCAGCTCGGACAGGGGTAACTATGGCTACACCTTC. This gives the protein CASSSDRGNYGYTF.

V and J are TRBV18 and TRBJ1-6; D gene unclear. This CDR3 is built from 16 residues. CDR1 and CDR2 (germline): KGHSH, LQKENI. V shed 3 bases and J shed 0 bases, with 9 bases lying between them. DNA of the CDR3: TGTGCCAGCTCACCGTGGGCGAGCTCCTATAATTCACCCCTCCACTTT. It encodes CASSPWASSYNSPLHF.

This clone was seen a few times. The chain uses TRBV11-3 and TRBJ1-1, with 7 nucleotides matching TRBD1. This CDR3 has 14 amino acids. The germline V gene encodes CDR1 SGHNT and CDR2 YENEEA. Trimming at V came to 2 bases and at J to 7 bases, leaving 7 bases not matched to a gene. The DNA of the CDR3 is TGTGCCAGCAGCTTAACAGGACAGGCCCTTGAAGCTTTCTTT. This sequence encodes CASSLTGQALEAFF.

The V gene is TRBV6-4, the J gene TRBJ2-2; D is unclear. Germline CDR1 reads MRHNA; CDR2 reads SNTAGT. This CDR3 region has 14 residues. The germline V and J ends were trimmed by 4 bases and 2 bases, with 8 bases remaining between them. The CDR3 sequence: CASSVRLNTGELFF. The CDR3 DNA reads TGTGCCAGCAGTGTACGGTTAAACACCGGGGAGCTGTTTTTT.

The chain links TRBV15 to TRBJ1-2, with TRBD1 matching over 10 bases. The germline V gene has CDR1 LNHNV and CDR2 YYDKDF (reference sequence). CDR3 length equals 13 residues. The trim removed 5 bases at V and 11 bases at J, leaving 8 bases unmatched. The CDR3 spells CATSSPGQGKYTF. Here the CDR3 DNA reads TGTGCCACCAGCTCACCGGGACAGGGGAAGTACACCTTC.

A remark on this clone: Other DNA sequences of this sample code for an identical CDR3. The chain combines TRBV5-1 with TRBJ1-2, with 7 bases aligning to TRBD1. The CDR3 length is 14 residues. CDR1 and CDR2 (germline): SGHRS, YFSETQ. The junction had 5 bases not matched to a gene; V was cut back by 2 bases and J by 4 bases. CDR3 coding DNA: TGCGCCAGCAGCTTAGAGACAGGGATCTATGGCTACACCTTC. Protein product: CASSLETGIYGYTF.

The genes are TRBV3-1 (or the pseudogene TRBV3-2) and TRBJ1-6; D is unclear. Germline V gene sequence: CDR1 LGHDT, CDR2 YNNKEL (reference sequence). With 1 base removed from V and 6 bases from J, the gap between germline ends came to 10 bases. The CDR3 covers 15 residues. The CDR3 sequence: CASSQGVTINSPLHF. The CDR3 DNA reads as TGTGCCAGCAGCCAAGGGGTGACAATTAATTCACCCCTCCACTTT.

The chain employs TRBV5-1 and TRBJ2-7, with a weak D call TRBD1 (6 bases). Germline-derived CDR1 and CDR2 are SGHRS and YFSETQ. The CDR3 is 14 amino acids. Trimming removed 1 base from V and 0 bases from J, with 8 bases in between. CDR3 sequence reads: CASSLTGSSYEQYF. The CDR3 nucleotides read TGCGCCAGCAGCTTGACAGGGAGCTCCTACGAGCAGTACTTC.

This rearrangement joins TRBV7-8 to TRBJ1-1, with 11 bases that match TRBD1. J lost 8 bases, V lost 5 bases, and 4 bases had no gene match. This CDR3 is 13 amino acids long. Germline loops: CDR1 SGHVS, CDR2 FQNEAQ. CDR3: CASSRRDRGEAFF. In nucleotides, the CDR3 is TGTGCCAGCAGCCGCAGGGACAGGGGGGAAGCTTTCTTT.

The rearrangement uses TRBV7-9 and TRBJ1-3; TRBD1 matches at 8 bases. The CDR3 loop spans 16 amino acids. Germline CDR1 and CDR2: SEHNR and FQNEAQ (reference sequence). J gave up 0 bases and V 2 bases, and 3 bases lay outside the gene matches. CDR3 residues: CASSLRTGSSGNTIYF. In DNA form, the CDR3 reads TGTGCCAGCAGCTTACGGACAGGGAGCTCTGGAAACACCATATATTTT.

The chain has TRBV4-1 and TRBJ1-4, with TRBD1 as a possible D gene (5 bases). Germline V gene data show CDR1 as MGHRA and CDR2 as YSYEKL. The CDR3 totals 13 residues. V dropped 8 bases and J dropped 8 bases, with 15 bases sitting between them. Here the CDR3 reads CASYDSIGEKLFF. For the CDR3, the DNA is TGCGCCAGCTATGACAGCATAGGAGAAAAACTGTTTTTT.